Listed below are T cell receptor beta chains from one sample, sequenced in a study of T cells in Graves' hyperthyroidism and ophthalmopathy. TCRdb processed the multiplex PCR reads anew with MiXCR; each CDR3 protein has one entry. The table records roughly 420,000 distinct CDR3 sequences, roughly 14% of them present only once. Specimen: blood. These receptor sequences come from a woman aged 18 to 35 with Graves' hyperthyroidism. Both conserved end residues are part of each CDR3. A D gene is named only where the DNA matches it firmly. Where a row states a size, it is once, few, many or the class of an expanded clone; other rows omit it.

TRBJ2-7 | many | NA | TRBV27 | CASSPIPPYEQYF | TGTGCCAGCAGTCCCATCCCCCCCTACGAGCAGTACTTC
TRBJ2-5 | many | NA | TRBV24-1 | CATSDLRKTQYF | TGTGCCACCAGTGATTTGAGAAAGACCCAGTACTTC
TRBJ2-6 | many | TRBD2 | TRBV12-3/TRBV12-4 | CASSLTPGSGGASGANVLTF | TGTGCCAGCAGTTTGACCCCGGGGAGCGGGGGGGCCTCTGGGGCCAACGTCCTGACTTTC
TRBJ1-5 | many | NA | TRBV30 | CAWSPFEGVTQPQHF | TGTGCCTGGAGTCCTTTTGAGGGGGTCACTCAGCCCCAGCATTTT
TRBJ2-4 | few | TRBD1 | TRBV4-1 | CASSTLTGGSGNIQYF | TGCGCCAGCAGCACTTTGACAGGGGGGTCGGGAAACATTCAGTACTTC
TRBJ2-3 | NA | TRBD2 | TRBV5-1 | CASSLEASGSTDTQYF | TGCGCCAGCAGCTTGGAGGCTAGCGGGAGTACAGATACGCAGTATTTT
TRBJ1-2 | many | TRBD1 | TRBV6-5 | CASSYLATGGWYGYTF | TGTGCCAGCAGTTACTTGGCGACAGGGGGCTGGTATGGCTACACCTTC
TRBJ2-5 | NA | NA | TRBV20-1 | CSARSRQVGETQYF | TGCAGTGCTAGATCCAGACAGGTGGGAGAGACCCAGTACTTC
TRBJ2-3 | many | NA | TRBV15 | CATSRGASSTDTQYF | TGTGCCACCTCACGAGGGGCGTCTAGCACAGATACGCAGTATTTT
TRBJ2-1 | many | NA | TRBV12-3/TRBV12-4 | CASRGGGTYNEQFF | TGTGCCAGCAGGGGAGGGGGAACCTACAATGAGCAGTTCTTC
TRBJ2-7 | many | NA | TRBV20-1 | CSARDPSMGLTGEQYF | TGCAGTGCTAGAGATCCGTCTATGGGTTTGACAGGAGAGCAGTACTTC
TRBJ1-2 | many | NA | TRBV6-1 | CASTQTGVADYGYTF | TGTGCCAGCACGCAAACGGGGGTTGCCGACTATGGCTACACCTTC
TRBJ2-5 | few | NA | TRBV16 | CASSQSGSMGETQYF | TGTGCCAGCAGCCAATCGGGCTCCATGGGAGAGACCCAGTACTTC
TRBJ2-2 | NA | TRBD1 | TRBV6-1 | CASSAMDRGNTGELFF | TGTGCCAGCAGTGCCATGGACAGGGGGAACACCGGGGAGCTGTTTTTT
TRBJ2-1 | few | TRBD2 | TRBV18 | CASSLLSPGTSNEQSF | TGTGCCAGCTCACTACTGAGTCCAGGGACTAGCAATGAGCAGTCCTTC
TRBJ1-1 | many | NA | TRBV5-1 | CASSLYRPGPMNTEAFF | TGCGCCAGCAGCTTGTACCGACCGGGACCGATGAACACTGAAGCTTTCTTT
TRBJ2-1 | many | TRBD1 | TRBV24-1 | CATSDKDRDYNEQFF | TGTGCCACCAGTGATAAGGACAGGGACTACAATGAGCAGTTCTTC
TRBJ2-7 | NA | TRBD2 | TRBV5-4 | CASSRPSGSTYEQYF | TGTGCCAGCAGCCGCCCTAGCGGGAGCACCTACGAGCAGTACTTC
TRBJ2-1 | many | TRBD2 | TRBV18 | CASSPPLNAGGSYNEQFF | TGTGCCAGCTCACCACCCTTGAACGCGGGAGGATCCTACAATGAGCAGTTCTTC
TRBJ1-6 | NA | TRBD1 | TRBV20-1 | CSARDYGTGSSPLHF | TGCAGTGCTAGAGATTACGGGACAGGGAGTTCACCCCTCCACTTT
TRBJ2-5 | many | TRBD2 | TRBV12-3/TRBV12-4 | CASSSPRGGEETQYF | TGTGCCAGCAGTTCCCCCCGGGGGGGAGAAGAGACCCAGTACTTC
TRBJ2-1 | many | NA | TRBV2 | CASSETPSSVNEQFF | TGTGCCAGCAGTGAAACCCCTTCGTCGGTTAATGAGCAGTTCTTC
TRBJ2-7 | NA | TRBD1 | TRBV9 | CASSVGPGTGGFYEQYF | TGTGCCAGCAGCGTCGGGCCCGGGACAGGGGGCTTCTACGAGCAGTACTTC
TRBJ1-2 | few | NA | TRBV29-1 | CSAVGGGYGYTF | TGCAGCGCAGTGGGGGGGGGCTATGGCTACACCTTC
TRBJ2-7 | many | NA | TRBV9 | CASSVVAQGADEQYF | TGTGCCAGCAGCGTAGTCGCCCAGGGAGCCGACGAGCAGTACTTC
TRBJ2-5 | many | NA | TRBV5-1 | CASSLQGLYQETQYF | TGCGCCAGCAGCTTACAGGGACTGTACCAAGAGACCCAGTACTTC
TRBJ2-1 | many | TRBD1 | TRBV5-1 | CASSLGTGAGEQFF | TGCGCCAGCAGCTTGGGGACAGGGGCTGGTGAGCAGTTCTTC
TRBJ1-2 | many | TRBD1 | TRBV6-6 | CASSYPDRGRGYTF | TGTGCCAGCAGTTACCCGGACAGGGGGAGAGGCTACACCTTC
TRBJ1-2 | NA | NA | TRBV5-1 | CASSSGARLGGNYGYTF | TGCGCCAGCAGCTCCGGGGCGCGTTTGGGGGGGAACTACGGCTACACCTTC
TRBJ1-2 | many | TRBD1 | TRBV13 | CASSSFGTDELDGYTF | TGTGCCAGCAGCTCATTCGGGACAGACGAACTTGATGGCTACACCTTC
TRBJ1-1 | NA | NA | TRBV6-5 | CASSYLWGRETEAFF | TGTGCCAGCAGTTACCTTTGGGGGAGGGAGACTGAAGCTTTCTTT
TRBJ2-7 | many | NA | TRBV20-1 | CSATRWGAYEQYF | TGCAGTGCTACCCGGTGGGGGGCTTACGAGCAGTACTTC
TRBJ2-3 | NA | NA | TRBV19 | CASSPGPGENMDTQYF | TGTGCCAGTAGCCCGGGCCCGGGAGAGAATATGGATACGCAGTATTTT
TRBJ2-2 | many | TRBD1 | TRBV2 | CASVGQGNGELFF | TGTGCCAGCGTGGGACAGGGGAACGGGGAGCTGTTTTTT
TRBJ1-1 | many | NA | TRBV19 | CASRLSPGAYTEAFF | TGTGCCAGTAGGTTATCCCCGGGGGCGTATACTGAAGCTTTCTTT
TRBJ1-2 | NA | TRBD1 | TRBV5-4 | CASSLPTGDYGYTF | TGTGCCAGCAGCCTGCCGACAGGGGATTATGGCTACACCTTC
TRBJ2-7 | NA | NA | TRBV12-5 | CASGPTGPNNEQYF | TGTGCTAGTGGGCCCACAGGACCTAATAACGAGCAGTACTTC
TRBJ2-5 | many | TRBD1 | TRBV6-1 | CASRRGQGLSGQETQYF | TGTGCCAGCAGGCGCGGACAGGGATTATCCGGCCAAGAGACCCAGTACTTC
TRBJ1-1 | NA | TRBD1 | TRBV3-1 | CASSQGYRGRGAFF | TGTGCCAGCAGCCAAGGGTACAGGGGGCGGGGAGCTTTCTTT
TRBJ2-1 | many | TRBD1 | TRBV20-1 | CSARDPSTGGSYNEQFF | TGCAGTGCTAGAGATCCCTCAACAGGGGGCTCCTACAATGAGCAGTTCTTC
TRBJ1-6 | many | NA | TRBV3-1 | CASSRQTPYQNSPLHF | TGTGCCAGCAGCCGACAGACTCCATACCAGAATTCACCCCTCCACTTT
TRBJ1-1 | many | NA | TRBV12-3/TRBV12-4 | CASSTTDMNTEAFF | TGTGCCAGCAGTACGACAGACATGAACACTGAAGCTTTCTTT
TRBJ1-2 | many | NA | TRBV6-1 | CASNLLRDAWGYTF | TGTGCCAGCAACCTACTCCGGGACGCCTGGGGCTACACCTTC
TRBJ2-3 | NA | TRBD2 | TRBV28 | CASSLTRLAGTDTQYF | TGTGCCAGTTCATTAACCCGACTAGCGGGGACAGATACGCAGTATTTT
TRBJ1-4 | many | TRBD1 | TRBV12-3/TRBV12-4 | CASSRTGKAEKLFF | TGTGCCAGCAGTAGGACAGGAAAGGCTGAAAAACTGTTTTTT
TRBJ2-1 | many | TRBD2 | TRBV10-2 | CASAGWGLAAETISYNEQFF | TGCGCCAGCGCCGGCTGGGGACTAGCGGCCGAAACGATCTCCTACAATGAGCAGTTCTTC
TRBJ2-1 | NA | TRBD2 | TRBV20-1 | CSARSTSGSRNEQFF | TGCAGTGCTAGATCAACTAGCGGGAGTAGGAATGAGCAGTTCTTC
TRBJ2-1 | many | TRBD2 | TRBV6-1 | CASSEALAGGNNEQFF | TGTGCCAGCAGTGAAGCTCTAGCGGGAGGAAACAATGAGCAGTTCTTC
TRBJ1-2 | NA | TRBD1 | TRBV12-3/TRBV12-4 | CASRTSDRGNLGYTF | TGTGCCAGCAGGACATCGGACAGGGGGAATCTGGGCTACACCTTC
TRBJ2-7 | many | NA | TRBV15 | CATSPGGHSDEQYF | TGTGCCACCAGCCCCGGGGGTCATAGCGACGAGCAGTACTTC
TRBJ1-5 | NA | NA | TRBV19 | CASSIVGLNQPQHF | TGTGCCAGTAGTATAGTAGGACTCAATCAGCCCCAGCATTTT
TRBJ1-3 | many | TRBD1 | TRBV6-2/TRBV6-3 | CASSNYRDSSGNTIYF | TGTGCCAGCAGCAATTACCGGGACAGCTCTGGAAACACCATATATTTT
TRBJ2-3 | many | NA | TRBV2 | CASRGTGADTQYF | TGTGCCAGCAGGGGTACAGGTGCAGATACGCAGTATTTT
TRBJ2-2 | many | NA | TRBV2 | CASSEYAGNTGELFF | TGTGCCAGCAGTGAATATGCGGGAAACACCGGGGAGCTGTTTTTT
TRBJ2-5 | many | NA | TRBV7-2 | CASSLMRGWQETQYF | TGTGCCAGCAGCTTGATGAGGGGGTGGCAAGAGACCCAGTACTTC